This TCR beta chain was recorded in a study of blood T cells in healthy people across ages (dated by TCRdb to the mid-2010s). General notes on the study: Template switching captured roughly one uniquely barcoded TCR beta cDNA molecule per two T cells in model experiments. Using the same blood draw, the study looked at two additional independent replicas of 1 million unique cDNA reads for two donors, one aged 18 to 30 and the other aged 80 or older. To avoid experimental bias, donors of different ages were randomly spread across the sequencing lanes. Four age groups were formed from the donors: young (average approximately 15 years), middle-aged (approximately 40), aged (62) and long-lived (more than 75). To track age-related changes in TCR beta repertoire diversity, the study relied on deep sequencing normalized with unique cDNA molecular identifiers. Results the study describes overall, beyond this receptor: Estimates of total diversity based on one million sequenced T cells were considered lower bounds and underestimates. As age increased, observed TCR beta diversity per million T cells dropped in a roughly linear way, and a significant reduction was already evident by age around 41. Because the CMV infection status of the donors was unknown, age-related changes in expanded clonotypes may potentially have been confounded. Compared with the aged group, more naive CD4+ T cells, fewer expanded clones and increased TCR diversity were shown by the long-lived group, suggesting age selection. Observed TCR beta diversity correlated strongly with the percentage of naive T cells measured by flow cytometry. Since profiling was done on bulk unsorted PBMCs, naive and antigen-experienced compartments could not be conclusively compared.

The receptor library was made with 5' RACE. The sequencer was an Illumina HiSeq 2500. A second PCR of about 6 to 11 cycles was run with a J-beta primer mix and a sample-barcoded 5' primer. A unique molecular identifier was introduced onto each TCR beta cDNA molecule by a template-switch 5' adaptor carrying 12 random nucleotides. At least 2.5 million CDR3-containing paired-end reads were obtained from each sample. All of the RNA was converted into first-strand cDNA using the Mint cDNA synthesis kit, with a TRBC-specific oligonucleotide serving as the primer. After uracil-DNA glycosylase treatment, a first 18-cycle PCR used universal primers M1SS and BC2_uni_R on all cDNA. In the paper's pipeline: For normalization, 1 million high-quality reads were randomly selected from each sample, with every read carrying a distinct molecular identifier. Reads sharing molecular identifiers were discarded rather than binned into consensus sequences. MiTCR, with a Q25 quality threshold and the strictest error-elimination algorithm, was used for CDR3 identification, clonotype clustering and error correction. A nonparametric unseen species model with Euler transformation was used to estimate a lower bound on total TCR beta diversity. Using fastp at Q25 and MiXCR, TCRdb reprocessed the public reads and kept productive beta chains. One record per CDR3 amino acid sequence lists the most common genes and DNA. These V and J calls originate from TCRdb's pipeline instead of the authors' own analysis. In all, the sample holds some 640,000 distinct CDR3 sequences, and approximately 30% of those were seen once. The ten biggest clones cover more than 15% of the sample.

The 40 or so donors, aged roughly 6 to 95 years, were systemically healthy Caucasian individuals from Russia. Approximately 10 milliliters of peripheral blood were collected from each donor into EDTA-treated Vacutainer tubes. Ficoll-Paque density-gradient centrifugation was used to isolate PBMCs, with at least 6 million per sample. Trizol reagent was used to extract total RNA from PBMCs, with at least 5 micrograms per sample. For every donor, flow cytometry on a PBMC aliquot measured the percentage of naive CD45RAhigh/CD27high T cells. This clonotype was detected ten times or more. This receptor's antigen is unknown. Per-base qualities were not stored, and no clone one base away is much larger. Sequencing used blood. The source of this sequence is a woman older than 75 in good health.

This receptor carries the CDR3 CSCEGPGTQYF. The DNA reads TGCAGCTGTGAGGGTCCAGGGACCCAGTACTTC. The sequence joins TRBV20-1 to TRBJ2-5; TRBD2 is perhaps the D gene, given 5 matching bases. Via the germline V gene (reference sequence), CDR1 is DFQATT and CDR2 SNEGSKA. The CDR3 covers 11 residues, taking in both the cysteine and the phenylalanine. The kept DNA is CDR3 alone, 33 bases in frame from the first base.